These 25 T cell receptor beta chains share one sample of origin, sequenced in a study of CD8 T cells in ankylosing spondylitis. TCRdb passed the 5' RACE reads through MiXCR, listing each CDR3 protein once. This sample has about 270,000 distinct CDR3 sequences, with about 30% found just once. Sequencing input: blood, either unsorted or a sorted T cell fraction (not recorded which). These receptor sequences come from a male donor with ankylosing spondylitis or in good health (not recorded which).

The chain has TRBV7-2 and TRBJ2-5; D ambiguous. V lost 2 bases to trimming and J lost 1 base, with 11 bases between them. This CDR3 comprises 15 residues. Germline CDR1 reads SGHTA; CDR2 reads FQGNSA. In DNA, the CDR3 is TGTGCCAGCAGCTTATCAGGTCGGATCCAAGAGACCCAGTACTTC. Its protein is CASSLSGRIQETQYF.

The DNA for the CDR3 is TGCAGTGCTAGAGACCGGACAGGAGACTACGAGCAGTACTTC. Its translation: CSARDRTGDYEQYF. The V gene is TRBV20-1, the J gene TRBJ2-7, with 7 bases aligning to TRBD1. The ends lost 0 bases at V and 3 bases at J; junction bases unmatched: 5. The CDR3 has 14 amino acids. Per the germline V gene, CDR1 is DFQATT and CDR2 is SNEGSKA (reference sequence).

This clonotype was observed a handful of times. The CDR3 loop reads CASSPTSGGWNEQFF. DNA of the CDR3: TGTGCCAGCAGCCCCACTAGCGGGGGATGGAATGAGCAGTTCTTC. The chain recombines TRBV11-2 with TRBJ2-1; TRBD2 agrees at 11 bases. Germline V gives CDR1 SGHAT, CDR2 FQNNGV. The CDR3 loop spans 15 amino acids. The junction had 7 bases not matched to a gene; V was cut back by 5 bases and J by 7 bases.

The V call is TRBV20-1, the J call TRBJ1-5; 7 nucleotides align to TRBD1. The germline V gene encodes CDR1 DFQATT and CDR2 SNEGSKA (reference sequence). This CDR3 spans 15 amino acids. With 6 bases clipped from V and 2 bases from J, the junction kept 10 bases outside the gene matches. The CDR3 sequence is CSAKRGQGGNQPQHF. As DNA, the CDR3 is TGCAGTGCCAAGAGGGGGCAGGGCGGCAATCAGCCCCAGCATTTT.

In its sample, this clonotype was seen a few times. The chain has TRBV4-1 and TRBJ1-5; 7 bases are shared with TRBD1. Germline CDR1 MGHRA, CDR2 YSYEKL. V shed 7 bases and J 0 bases; nucleotides not matched to a gene: 15. The CDR3 loop spans 18 amino acids. The CDR3 loop is CASTILGGQRHSNQPQHF. The CDR3 DNA reads TGCGCCAGCACGATCCTGGGGGGACAGCGCCATAGCAATCAGCCCCAGCATTTT.

The chain uses TRBV11-1 and TRBJ2-1; D is possibly TRBD2 (5 bases). The CDR3 has 18 amino acids. V lost 0 bases and J lost 0, with 15 bases in between. In germline, CDR1 is SGHAT, CDR2 FQDESV (reference sequence). The CDR3 reads CASSLAESGTLSYNEQFF. CDR3 coding DNA: TGTGCCAGCAGCTTAGCTGAGAGCGGCACACTCTCCTACAATGAGCAGTTCTTC. The variable domain in full, completed from reference TRBV11-1 and TRBJ2-1, reads EAEVAQSPRYKITEKSQAVAFWCDPISGHATLYWYRQILGQGPELLVQFQDESVVDDSQLPKDRFSAERLKGVDSTLKIQPAELGDSAMYLCASSLAESGTLSYNEQFFGPGTRLTVL.

This clonotype has only a few counts. The chain uses TRBV29-1 and TRBJ2-7; 7 bases line up with TRBD1. The junction had 0 bases not matched to a gene; V was cut back by 4 bases and J by 0 bases. Germline CDR1 reads SQVTM; CDR2 reads ANQGSEA. This CDR3 contains 12 residues. As DNA, the CDR3 is TGCAGCGTTGCAGGGGGCTCCTACGAGCAGTACTTC. It specifies CSVAGGSYEQYF.

This clonotype appeared a few times. The V gene is TRBV5-1, the J gene TRBJ2-1, with 9 bases matching TRBD1. This CDR3 spans 16 amino acids. The V gene end was trimmed by 1 base and the J gene end by 15 bases; junction bases not matched to a gene: 17. Germline V gene data show CDR1 as SGHRS and CDR2 as YFSETQ. CDR3 bases: TGCGCCAGCAGCTTGCTTGACAGGGGGGCCACCCCGACGTGGTTCTTC. Amino acids: CASSLLDRGATPTWFF.

This clonotype appeared a few times. The chain employs TRBV20-1 and TRBJ1-1; 11 nucleotides line up with TRBD1. The junction had 9 bases not matched to a gene; V was cut back by 1 base and J by 5 bases. The CDR3 contains 16 residues. Germline values: CDR1 DFQATT, CDR2 SNEGSKA (reference sequence). CDR3 loop: CSARAEDRGLRTEAFF. The CDR3 coding sequence is TGCAGTGCTAGAGCGGAGGACAGGGGGCTGAGGACTGAAGCTTTCTTT.

Regarding this clonotype: One end of the junction is discordant with germline, which a read error may explain. The CDR3 is CTGDKRRQNLLAKNIQYF. As DNA, the CDR3 is TGCACCGGGGATAAGCGGAGACAAAACTTACTAGCCAAAAACATTCAGTACTTC. This chain joins TRBV5-3 and TRBJ2-4, with D perhaps TRBD2 (5 bases). TRBV5-3 is an ORF; its function is uncertain. The CDR3 length is 18 residues.

This clonotype was counted only a few times. The rearrangement uses TRBV12-3 or TRBV12-4 and TRBJ2-1; TRBD1 might be the D (5 bases). Trimming took off 4 bases at V and 0 bases at J, with 16 bases between the two ends. The CDR3 loop spans 17 amino acids. In nucleotides, the CDR3 is TGTGCCAGCAGTTCCATAGGGCAGGGCGGCTCCTACAATGAGCAGTTCTTC. Its protein is CASSSIGQGGSYNEQFF.

The CDR3 is CASSPIQGIEYEQYF. CDR3 bases: TGTGCCAGCAGCCCAATACAGGGTATTGAATACGAGCAGTACTTC. This sequence joins TRBV7-2 and TRBJ2-7; possibly TRBD1 for D (6 bases). Germline values: CDR1 SGHTA, CDR2 FQGNSA. The CDR3 consists of 15 residues. Trimming removed 5 bases at V and 4 bases at J, with 18 bases between.

At least ten counts were recorded for this clonotype. The chain recombines TRBV9 with TRBJ2-3; D gene unclear. Trimming left V 0 bases short and J 4 bases short, with 6 bases between. CDR1 is SGDLS, CDR2 YYNGEE, per germline. This CDR3 has 13 residues. CDR3 nucleotide sequence: TGTGCCAGCAGCGTAGAGGGCGCAGATACGCAGTATTTT. Protein sequence: CASSVEGADTQYF.

V is TRBV28 and J is TRBJ2-5; D is perhaps TRBD1 or TRBD2 (5 bases each). Deletions cut 4 bases from V and 4 bases from J, with 10 bases between. Germline assignment: CDR1 MDHEN and CDR2 SYDVKM. This CDR3 has 13 amino acids. The CDR3 reads CASSSWDGETQYF. The CDR3 coding sequence is TGTGCCAGCAGTTCTTGGGACGGAGAGACCCAGTACTTC.

The table lists this clonotype with a few counts. This chain links TRBV29-1 with TRBJ1-2, with 7 bases that match TRBD1. V gave up 2 bases and J gave up 3 bases; unmatched junction bases: 3. CDR3 length equals 13 residues. Germline loops: CDR1 SQVTM, CDR2 ANQGSEA. The CDR3 region has the DNA TGCAGCGTTGAACTCCAGGGGGACTATGGCTACACCTTC. Protein sequence: CSVELQGDYGYTF.

This clonotype was counted once. The gene calls are TRBV20-1 and TRBJ2-7, with 8 bases identical to TRBD2. V gave up 5 bases and J gave up 6 bases; unmatched junction bases: 6. Germline V gene lookup returns CDR1 DFQATT and CDR2 SNEGSKA (reference sequence). This CDR3 comprises 12 residues. The CDR3: CSAFIGGGEQYF. DNA of the CDR3: TGCAGTGCTTTCATCGGGGGGGGCGAGCAGTACTTC.

The rearrangement uses TRBV7-9 and TRBJ2-1; the match to TRBD2 covers 9 bases. The CDR3 runs 16 residues. The V and J ends lost 7 bases and 10 bases, in that order; junction bases with no gene match: 17. Germline loops: CDR1 SEHNR, CDR2 FQNEAQ (reference sequence). This chain's CDR3 is CASKSWGAGLATEQFF. DNA for the CDR3: TGTGCCAGCAAGTCCTGGGGGGCCGGACTAGCGACCGAGCAGTTCTTC.

V gene TRBV5-1 combines with J gene TRBJ2-3, with D perhaps TRBD2 (5 bases). CDR1 SGHRS and CDR2 YFSETQ come from the germline V gene. CDR3 length equals 15 residues. Trimming left V 2 bases short and J 2 bases short, with 12 bases between. The CDR3 sequence is CASSFIGENTDTQYF. DNA of the CDR3: TGCGCCAGCAGCTTTATCGGGGAGAACACAGATACGCAGTATTTT.

This clonotype was observed a few times. The chain joins TRBV7-8 to TRBJ2-3, with TRBD2 matching 9 bases. The germline V gene encodes CDR1 SGHVS and CDR2 FQNEAQ. With 2 bases clipped from V and 1 base from J, the junction kept 10 bases outside the gene matches. This CDR3 is built from 18 residues. CDR3 sequence reads: CASSLIRGGGVGTDTQYF. In DNA form, the CDR3 reads TGTGCCAGCAGCTTAATCAGGGGCGGGGGGGTAGGCACAGATACGCAGTATTTT.

The chain is built from TRBV7-9 and TRBJ2-3; 7 bases are shared with TRBD1. Germline loops: CDR1 SEHNR, CDR2 FQNEAQ (reference sequence). The CDR3 is made up of 14 amino acids. The V gene end was trimmed by 2 bases and the J gene end by 4 bases; junction bases not matched to a gene: 3. The CDR3 DNA sequence: TGTGCCAGCAGCTTAACCCAGGGGGCAGATACGCAGTATTTT. It yields the protein CASSLTQGADTQYF. Full variable domain (remainder filled in from reference TRBV7-9 and TRBJ2-3): DTGVSQNPRHKITKRGQNVTFRCDPISEHNRLYWYRQTLGQGPEFLTYFQNEAQLEKSRLLSDRFSAERPKGSFSTLEIQRTEQGDSAMYLCASSLTQGADTQYFGPGTRLTVL.

This chain links TRBV10-3 with TRBJ1-5; D possibly corresponds to TRBD1 (6 bases). CDR1 and CDR2 (germline): ENHRY, SYGVKD. With 1 base removed from V and 8 bases from J, the gap between germline ends came to 12 bases. The length of the CDR3 is 14 residues. This CDR3 reads CAISEFGGRKPQHF. The CDR3 coding sequence is TGTGCCATCAGTGAGTTCGGGGGCAGGAAGCCCCAGCATTTT.

This clonotype was seen a few times. CDR3 sequence reads: CASSVRQGYYEQYF. The CDR3, as DNA: TGTGCCAGCAGCGTCAGACAGGGTTACTACGAGCAGTACTTC. This chain connects TRBV11-1 to TRBJ2-7, with TRBD1 identical over 7 bases. The trim removed 5 bases at V and 3 bases at J, leaving 7 bases unmatched. The CDR3 covers 14 residues. Per the germline V gene, CDR1 is SGHAT and CDR2 is FQDESV (reference sequence). The complete variable domain, with remaining parts taken from reference TRBV11-1 and TRBJ2-7, reads EAEVAQSPRYKITEKSQAVAFWCDPISGHATLYWYRQILGQGPELLVQFQDESVVDDSQLPKDRFSAERLKGVDSTLKIQPAELGDSAMYLCASSVRQGYYEQYFGPGTRLTVT.

The chain joins TRBV24-1 to TRBJ2-3, with unresolved D. The ends were cut back, 7 bases at V and 4 bases at J, with 11 bases in the middle. The CDR3 sequence is 13 residues long. Germline V gene sequence: CDR1 KGHDR, CDR2 SFDVKD. CDR3 region: CATRTQGADTQYF. The CDR3 nucleotides read TGTGCCACCAGAACACAAGGTGCAGATACGCAGTATTTT.

The chain combines TRBV27 with TRBJ2-3; 7 nucleotides match TRBD2. In germline, CDR1 is MNHEY, CDR2 SMNVEV (reference sequence). The CDR3 runs to 16 residues. J was trimmed by 7 bases and V by 4 bases; bases with no gene match: 14. The CDR3 loop reads CASSSPLGGRLNTQYF. DNA of the CDR3: TGTGCCAGCAGTTCTCCCTTGGGGGGGAGGCTAAATACGCAGTATTTT.

This clonotype came up a few times. The chain joins TRBV10-3 to TRBJ2-2; a possible D gene is TRBD2 (6 bases). Germline CDR1 is ENHRY and CDR2 is SYGVKD. The CDR3 loop spans 13 amino acids. V lost 8 bases, J lost 3 bases, and 10 bases lay in between. The CDR3 spells CAIGSGDTGELFF. CDR3 sequence (DNA): TGTGCCATCGGTAGCGGTGACACCGGGGAGCTGTTTTTT.